These 25 T cell receptor beta chains share one sample of origin, sequenced in a study of blood T cell repertoires in COVID-19. Some clones are missing from TCRdb's copy, which holds only in-frame ones; the method was immunoSEQ multiplex PCR. The sample carries around 310,000 clones, around 91% recorded once. The specimen sequenced was PBMCs or T cells enriched from blood (not recorded which). The receptors were gathered from a woman aged 40 to 50 who had recovered from COVID-19.

This chain connects TRBV30 to TRBJ2-2, with 7 bases fitting TRBD1. V was clipped by 7 bases and J by 6 bases; unmatched bases: 5. The CDR3 has 12 amino acids. Germline values: CDR1 GTSNPN, CDR2 SVGIG (reference sequence). The CDR3, as DNA: TGTGCCTATGACAGGGTGTCCGGGGAGCTGTTTTTT. Encoded protein: CAYDRVSGELFF.

This clone was recorded only once. The chain links TRBV6-5 to TRBJ1-2; TRBD1 matches at 8 bases. Germline V gene data show CDR1 as MNHEY and CDR2 as SVGAGI. Unmatched junction bases numbered 3, after V lost 6 bases and J lost 3 bases. The CDR3 sequence is 13 residues long. CDR3 in DNA: TGTGCCAGCAGGGACAGGGAGGACTATGGCTACACCTTC. This translates into CASRDREDYGYTF.

This chain uses TRBV24-1 with TRBJ1-1; no clear D. Trimming took off 8 bases at V and 0 bases at J, with 6 bases between the two ends. The CDR3 runs 12 residues. CDR1 KGHDR and CDR2 SFDVKD come from the germline V gene. This CDR3 is CATIDMNTEAFF. CDR3 coding DNA: TGTGCCACCATAGACATGAACACTGAAGCTTTCTTT.

The chain joins TRBV7-6 to TRBJ2-2, with D possibly TRBD1 on 5 matching bases. CDR3 length: 14 residues. The V gene's germline CDR1 is SGHVS and CDR2 FNYEAQ. V was clipped by 4 bases and J by 4 bases, with 10 bases between them. CDR3 sequence: CASSSGASTGELFF. The CDR3 bases are TGTGCCAGCAGCTCTGGGGCTAGCACCGGGGAGCTGTTTTTT.

The chain employs TRBV14 and TRBJ1-1, with 7 bases aligning to TRBD1. With V trimmed by 2 bases and J by 3 bases, 6 bases remained unmatched. This CDR3 has 15 amino acids. Germline loops: CDR1 SGHDN, CDR2 FVKESK. CDR3 bases: TGTGCCAGCAGCCAACTGAGGGGGCAGGACACTGAAGCTTTCTTT. Protein: CASSQLRGQDTEAFF. Variable domain in full (rest from reference TRBV14 and TRBJ1-1): EAGVTQFPSHSVIEKGQTVTLRCDPISGHDNLYWYRRVMGKEIKFLLHFVKESKQDESGMPNNRFLAERTGGTYSTLKVQPAELEDSGVYFCASSQLRGQDTEAFFGQGTRLTVV.

The V gene is TRBV6-6, the J gene TRBJ2-5; 12 nucleotides match TRBD2. The V gene end was trimmed by 0 bases and the J gene end by 10 bases; junction bases not matched to a gene: 6. The CDR3 contains 15 residues. Per the germline V gene, CDR1 is MNHNY and CDR2 is SVGAGI (reference sequence). CDR3 sequence reads: CASSYSGLAGTDQYF. The CDR3 DNA sequence: TGTGCCAGCAGTTACTCCGGACTAGCGGGAACCGACCAGTACTTC.

V and J are TRBV19 and TRBJ2-5; D unresolved. This CDR3 contains 12 residues. Trimming shortened V by 10 bases and J by 4 bases, and 13 bases separated the two germline ends. Germline-derived CDR1 and CDR2 are LNHDA and SQIVND (reference sequence). CDR3 amino acids: CATAPAGETQYF. The CDR3 region has the DNA TGTGCCACCGCCCCCGCAGGAGAGACCCAGTACTTC.

The chain recombines TRBV29-1 with TRBJ1-5; D is unclear. Trimming shortened V by 4 bases and J by 0 bases, and 7 bases separated the two germline ends. The CDR3 covers 13 residues. CDR1 and CDR2 (germline): SQVTM, ANQGSEA. CDR3 DNA sequence: TGCAGCGTTGCTTTCTATAGCAATCAGCCCCAGCATTTT. Translated: CSVAFYSNQPQHF.

The chain joins TRBV3-1 (or the pseudogene TRBV3-2) to TRBJ2-1; 10 bases map to TRBD2. The CDR3 runs 16 residues. The V segment lost 0 bases and the J segment 6 bases; nucleotides outside the gene matches: 5. Germline V gives CDR1 LGHDT, CDR2 YNNKEL (reference sequence). The CDR3 loop reads CASSQDSGGLTNEQFF. The CDR3 nucleotides read TGTGCCAGCAGCCAAGATAGCGGGGGGTTGACCAATGAGCAGTTCTTC.

V is TRBV4-1 and J is TRBJ1-4; D is unresolved. This CDR3 is 17 amino acids long. CDR1 is MGHRA, CDR2 YSYEKL, per germline. V lost 6 bases and J 0 bases, leaving 17 bases between the germline ends. The CDR3 region is CASSSDGVGATNEKLFF. CDR3 DNA sequence: TGCGCCAGCAGTTCGGACGGGGTCGGCGCAACTAATGAAAAACTGTTTTTT.

J is TRBJ1-1 and V is TRBV9; possible D gene TRBD1, 6 bases. From germline, CDR1 is SGDLS and CDR2 YYNGEE. Trimming took 0 bases from V and 4 from J, leaving 10 bases between them. The CDR3 is 14 residues long. This CDR3 is CASSVGRGFTEAFF. The CDR3 DNA sequence: TGTGCCAGCAGCGTAGGCAGGGGCTTCACTGAAGCTTTCTTT.

The rearrangement links TRBV19 to TRBJ1-2, with a weak D call TRBD1 (6 bases). V lost 3 bases, J lost 2 bases, and 13 bases lay in between. Germline CDR1 reads LNHDA; CDR2 reads SQIVND (reference sequence). This CDR3 comprises 15 residues. The CDR3 sequence is CASSIPGTHNYGYTF. DNA for the CDR3: TGTGCCAGTAGTATCCCCGGGACACACAACTATGGCTACACCTTC.

The chain uses TRBV5-4 and TRBJ2-7, with TRBD1 matching 8 bases. The CDR3 is made up of 13 amino acids. Germline V gene lookup returns CDR1 SGHNT and CDR2 YYREEE (reference sequence). V shed 9 bases and J 3 bases; nucleotides not matched to a gene: 8. CDR3: CATTKGQGYEQYF. The CDR3 DNA reads TGTGCCACCACCAAAGGACAGGGCTACGAGCAGTACTTC. The whole variable domain, remainder taken from reference TRBV5-4 and TRBJ2-7, is ETGVTQSPTHLIKTRGQQVTLRCSSQSGHNTVSWYQQALGQGPQFIFQYYREEENGRGNFPPRFSGLQFPNYSSELNVNALELDDSALYLCATTKGQGYEQYFGPGTRLTVT.

This rearrangement joins TRBV29-1 to TRBJ2-1; unclear D gene. The CDR3 totals 11 residues. Trimming removed 6 bases from V and 8 bases from J, with 11 bases in between. CDR1 and CDR2 from the germline V gene are SQVTM and ANQGSEA. CDR3: CSVASDDEQFF. The CDR3, as DNA: TGCAGCGTGGCTAGTGATGATGAGCAGTTCTTC.

The chain links TRBV6-5 to TRBJ2-1, with 12 bases fitting TRBD2. The germline V gene has CDR1 MNHEY and CDR2 SVGAGI. V was pared by 6 bases and J by 10 bases, with 4 bases of the junction left unmatched. The CDR3 contains 13 residues. This chain's CDR3 is CASSPGLAGEQFF. In DNA, the CDR3 is TGTGCCAGCAGCCCCGGACTAGCGGGAGAGCAGTTCTTC.

J is TRBJ2-2 and V is TRBV11-3; possibly TRBD1 for D (6 bases). There are 14 residues in the CDR3. The ends were cut back, 4 bases at V and 5 bases at J, with 11 bases in the middle. Germline values: CDR1 SGHNT, CDR2 YENEEA. The CDR3: CASSSYRETGELFF. The CDR3 DNA reads as TGTGCCAGCAGCTCTTACAGGGAGACCGGGGAGCTGTTTTTT. Based on the CDR3 plus reference TRBV11-3 and TRBJ2-2, the full variable domain is EAGVVQSPRYKIIEKKQPVAFWCNPISGHNTLYWYLQNLGQGPELLIRYENEEAVDDSQLPKDRFSAERLKGVDSTLKIQPAELGDSAVYLCASSSYRETGELFFGEGSRLTVL.

The V and J genes are TRBV29-1 and TRBJ1-2; tentative D call: TRBD1 (6 bases). Germline V gene sequence: CDR1 SQVTM, CDR2 ANQGSEA. V was cut by 7 bases and J by 5 bases, with 17 bases left in between. There are 13 residues in the CDR3. The CDR3 here is CSAGGREGYGYTF. CDR3 DNA: TGCAGCGCCGGGGGCAGGGAGGGGTATGGCTACACCTTC.

The V and J genes are TRBV5-1 and TRBJ1-2; possibly TRBD1 for D (5 bases). The V end lost 0 bases, the J end lost 4 bases, and 7 bases lay between the germline ends. Per the germline V gene, CDR1 is SGHRS and CDR2 is YFSETQ. The CDR3 extends over 13 amino acids. As DNA, the CDR3 is TGCGCCAGCAGCTTGGTCCAGGGCTATGGCTACACCTTC. Translation gives CASSLVQGYGYTF.

This clone has a single count. This chain links TRBV27 with TRBJ1-1; 7 bases map to TRBD1. The CDR3 has 17 residues. J was trimmed by 1 base and V by 4 bases; bases with no gene match: 12. CDR1 MNHEY and CDR2 SMNVEV come from the germline V gene (reference sequence). The CDR3 DNA follows: TGTGCCAGCAGTTCACCCGAACTGAGGGACAGGAACACTGAAGCTTTCTTT. Amino acid sequence: CASSSPELRDRNTEAFF.

The V call is TRBV7-9, the J call TRBJ1-2, with D maybe TRBD1 (5 bases). This CDR3 spans 14 amino acids. Germline V CDR1 and CDR2: SEHNR, FQNEAQ (reference sequence). V lost 1 base, J lost 5 bases, and 11 bases lay in between. The CDR3 DNA reads TGTGCCAGCAGCTTAGTTTCAGGGCCTTATGGCTACACCTTC. As protein: CASSLVSGPYGYTF.

CDR3 protein: CASSTRTTYNEQFF. Written as DNA, the CDR3 is TGTGCCAGCAGCACGAGGACTACCTACAATGAGCAGTTCTTC. The V gene is TRBV11-2, the J gene TRBJ2-1, with a possible D match to TRBD2 (6 bases). Germline CDR1 SGHAT, CDR2 FQNNGV. Deletions cut 5 bases from V and 2 bases from J, with 10 bases between. The CDR3 totals 14 residues.

This chain joins TRBV20-1 and TRBJ2-2, with a weak D call TRBD2 (7 bases). The V gene lost 3 bases and the J gene lost 2 bases, with 16 bases spanning the gap. The CDR3 consists of 16 residues. Germline CDR1 is DFQATT and CDR2 is SNEGSKA (reference sequence). The CDR3 DNA reads TGCAGTGCTAGTTCCCGGGGGGCGATCAACACCGGGGAGCTGTTTTTT. This gives the protein CSASSRGAINTGELFF.

V and J are TRBV19 and TRBJ1-1; maybe TRBD1 (5 bases). This CDR3 is 16 amino acids long. CDR1 and CDR2 from the germline V gene are LNHDA and SQIVND (reference sequence). V gave up 5 bases and J gave up 0 bases, with 16 bases separating them. CDR3 region: CASSARRVAMNTEAFF. The CDR3 DNA sequence: TGTGCCAGTAGTGCCCGCAGGGTGGCCATGAACACTGAAGCTTTCTTT.

This chain connects TRBV5-1 to TRBJ2-4; TRBD2 might be the D (5 bases). Germline assignment: CDR1 SGHRS and CDR2 YFSETQ. The length of the CDR3 is 13 residues. The V and J ends lost 0 bases and 8 bases respectively, with 9 bases between them. The CDR3 loop reads CASSLDNGDIQYF. CDR3 DNA: TGCGCCAGCAGCTTGGACAACGGGGACATTCAGTACTTC.

This clone was counted only a few times. The V call is TRBV27, the J call TRBJ2-7; 9 positions agree with TRBD2. The CDR3 spans 16 residues. V was pared by 4 bases and J by 1 base, with 8 bases of the junction left unmatched. The germline V gene encodes CDR1 MNHEY and CDR2 SMNVEV (reference sequence). The CDR3 reads CASSSHSGGGSYEQYF. The CDR3 coding sequence is TGTGCCAGCAGTTCACATAGCGGGGGTGGGTCCTACGAGCAGTACTTC.